Presented here are 10 T cell receptor beta chains from one specimen sequenced in a study of cytomegalovirus exposure and HLA in healthy donors. The PCR employed 60 Vbeta primers together with 13 Jbeta primers. Profiling relied on immunoSEQ multiplex PCR, and the TCRdb table lists in-frame clones only, not all of them. The table lists a few hundred thousand clones, about 77% of them singletons. Sequenced sample: PBMCs. Every receptor here comes from a woman aged 30 to 39 in good health and CMV-seronegative.

This chain uses TRBV10-2 with TRBJ1-1; D possibly corresponds to TRBD1 (5 bases). The CDR3 is 14 amino acids. V lost 1 base, J lost 1 base, and 7 bases lay in between. Germline V gene lookup returns CDR1 WSHSY and CDR2 SAAADI. The CDR3 DNA sequence: TGCGCCAGCAGTGAGTGGGGCACGAACACTGAAGCTTTCTTT. Its protein is CASSEWGTNTEAFF.

This chain joins TRBV7-8 and TRBJ1-1; a weak D match, TRBD1 (6 bases). Germline CDR1 reads SGHVS; CDR2 reads FQNEAQ. V gave up 2 bases and J gave up 1 base, with 11 bases separating them. This CDR3 is 15 amino acids long. The DNA of the CDR3 is TGTGCCAGCAGCTTAATGGGGGCCACGAACACTGAAGCTTTCTTT. Translating it yields CASSLMGATNTEAFF.

The rearrangement joins TRBV5-6 to TRBJ1-6, with 7 bases identical to TRBD1. The V gene end was trimmed by 1 base and the J gene end by 10 bases; junction bases not matched to a gene: 11. The CDR3 contains 16 residues. Germline V gives CDR1 SGHDT, CDR2 YYEEEE. Here the CDR3 DNA reads TGTGCCAGCAGCTTGAGGACCATGGCCAGGGGGTCACCCCTCCACTTT. Encoded protein: CASSLRTMARGSPLHF.

This chain uses TRBV5-4 with TRBJ2-1; TRBD2 agrees at 16 bases. Trimming removed 7 bases from V and 3 bases from J; junction bases left unmatched: 13. The CDR3 is 19 amino acids. Germline V gene lookup returns CDR1 SGHNT and CDR2 YYREEE (reference sequence). DNA for the CDR3: TGTGCCAGCGGCAAATCCGGGACTAGCGGGAGGGGGGGCTACAATGAGCAGTTCTTC. It translates to CASGKSGTSGRGGYNEQFF. Looking up the rest from reference TRBV5-4 and TRBJ2-1 gives the full variable domain: ETGVTQSPTHLIKTRGQQVTLRCSSQSGHNTVSWYQQALGQGPQFIFQYYREEENGRGNFPPRFSGLQFPNYSSELNVNALELDDSALYLCASGKSGTSGRGGYNEQFFGPGTRLTVL.

CDR3 nucleotide sequence: TGTGCCAGCAGTTCACGCGGGGTCTCTGGAAACACCATATATTTT. Translated, it gives CASSSRGVSGNTIYF. The rearrangement links TRBV6-5 to TRBJ1-3; D is unresolved. Germline lookup yields CDR1 MNHEY and CDR2 SVGAGI. V gave up 4 bases and J gave up 0 bases, with 10 bases separating them. CDR3 length equals 15 residues.

J is TRBJ1-2 and V is TRBV27; TRBD1 might be the D (5 bases). Germline loops: CDR1 MNHEY, CDR2 SMNVEV (reference sequence). CDR3 length: 14 amino acids. Trimming took 6 bases from V and 4 from J, leaving 15 bases between them. CDR3 sequence: CASSPSRQGYGYTF. The CDR3 bases are TGTGCCAGCAGCCCAAGTAGGCAGGGCTATGGCTACACCTTC.

The chain combines TRBV11-3 with TRBJ2-7; 8 positions agree with TRBD2. The germline V gene encodes CDR1 SGHNT and CDR2 YENEEA. Germline trimming cut 1 base from V and 1 base from J; bases unmatched to any gene: 9. This CDR3 has 17 amino acids. CDR3 in DNA: TGTGCCAGCAGCTTAGGGACGGGGGGGCCTGATTCCTACGAGCAGTACTTC. Encoded protein: CASSLGTGGPDSYEQYF. Drawing the rest from reference TRBV11-3 and TRBJ2-7, the complete variable domain is EAGVVQSPRYKIIEKKQPVAFWCNPISGHNTLYWYLQNLGQGPELLIRYENEEAVDDSQLPKDRFSAERLKGVDSTLKIQPAELGDSAVYLCASSLGTGGPDSYEQYFGPGTRLTVT.

This clone came up once. The rearrangement links TRBV5-6 to TRBJ1-5; the match to TRBD1 covers 7 bases. With 0 bases clipped from V and 0 bases from J, the junction kept 3 bases outside the gene matches. Per germline, CDR1 SGHDT and CDR2 YYEEEE. This CDR3 is built from 16 residues. CDR3 bases: TGTGCCAGCAGCTTGGGGACAGGTTATAGCAATCAGCCCCAGCATTTT. As protein: CASSLGTGYSNQPQHF.

V and J are TRBV2 and TRBJ2-1; no clear D. This CDR3 comprises 11 residues. Germline V gene data show CDR1 as SNHLY and CDR2 as FYNNEI. Trimming took 6 bases from V and 3 from J, leaving 3 bases between them. The CDR3 spells CASRYYNEQFF. CDR3 nucleotides: TGTGCCAGCAGATACTACAATGAGCAGTTCTTC.

V is TRBV28 and J is TRBJ2-2; D might be TRBD2 (5 bases). The CDR3 contains 17 residues. Per germline, CDR1 MDHEN and CDR2 SYDVKM. V lost 1 base and J lost 6, with 18 bases in between. The CDR3 coding sequence is TGTGCCAGCAGTTTATCTCGTGGCGGGCTAATACCCGGGGAGCTGTTTTTT. Amino acid sequence: CASSLSRGGLIPGELFF.